These 24 T cell receptor beta chains share one sample of origin, sequenced in a study of response to subunit inactivated influenza vaccine. One entry per CDR3 protein, called by TCRdb with MiXCR from the RT-PCR reads. This repertoire shows about 180,000 distinct CDR3 sequences, around 10% found once; its top ten account for roughly a third. The sequencing here drew on CD8+ T cells sorted from PBMCs, taken about 23 months after vaccination. All receptors come from a man in his fifties or sixties who received an inactivated influenza vaccine.

On this clonotype: This may be a read error, as it is one base from a much larger clone. V gene TRBV28 combines with J gene TRBJ2-7; 10 nucleotides line up with TRBD2. CDR3 length equals 16 residues. Germline CDR1 MDHEN, CDR2 SYDVKM. The J segment lost 1 base and the V segment lost 6 bases, leaving 9 bases of the junction unmatched. The CDR3: CASSLPSGSASYEQYF. DNA for the CDR3: TGTGCCAGCAGCCTCCCTAGCGGGAGTGCATCCTACGAGCAGTACTTC.

This clonotype was picked up a small number of times. The J gene is TRBJ1-4, the V gene TRBV4-3; D is ambiguous. Germline V gives CDR1 LGHNA, CDR2 YSLEER. V lost 4 bases to trimming and J lost 0 bases, with 12 bases between them. CDR3 length: 16 amino acids. The CDR3 loop is CASSLAREATNEKLFF. The DNA of the CDR3 is TGCGCCAGCAGCCTCGCCCGAGAGGCAACTAATGAAAAACTGTTTTTT.

This clonotype appeared a single time. The chain employs TRBV18 and TRBJ2-1, with TRBD1 identical over 8 bases. Unmatched junction bases numbered 1, after V lost 1 base and J lost 2 bases. The germline V gene has CDR1 KGHSH and CDR2 LQKENI. CDR3 length: 15 amino acids. The CDR3 DNA reads as TGTGCCAGCTCACCACTGACAGGGGCCTACAATGAGCAGTTCTTC. Translating gives CASSPLTGAYNEQFF.

This clonotype was observed at least ten times. This CDR3 reads CATRSYNEQFF. The CDR3 nucleotides are TGTGCCACGCGGAGTTACAATGAGCAGTTCTTC. The chain employs TRBV15 and TRBJ2-1; D unclear. This CDR3 is built from 11 residues. The V end lost 9 bases, the J end lost 4 bases, and 7 bases lay between the germline ends. Germline V gene sequence: CDR1 LNHNV, CDR2 YYDKDF (reference sequence).

This clonotype has only a few counts. This chain links TRBV15 with TRBJ2-1; D perhaps matches TRBD2 (6 bases). This CDR3 has 14 residues. The germline CDR1 and CDR2 sequences are LNHNV and YYDKDF (reference sequence). V lost 0 bases and J 7 bases, leaving 10 bases between the germline ends. The CDR3 region is CATSRDGRGNEQFF. The CDR3 DNA is TGTGCCACCAGCAGAGATGGACGGGGGAATGAGCAGTTCTTC.

The chain is built from TRBV2 and TRBJ2-7, with TRBD2 matching over 8 bases. With V trimmed by 10 bases and J by 0 bases, 5 bases remained unmatched. Germline assignment: CDR1 SNHLY and CDR2 FYNNEI. This CDR3 is built from 13 residues. This chain's CDR3 is CATSGGSSYEQYF. The CDR3 DNA is TGTGCCACCTCGGGGGGGAGCTCCTACGAGCAGTACTTC.

Many counts were recorded for this clonotype. The chain links TRBV11-2 to TRBJ2-7; maybe TRBD2 (6 bases). Between the trimmed V and J ends, which lost 0 bases and 1 base, there was a span of 16 bases. CDR3 length equals 17 residues. Germline CDR1 and CDR2: SGHAT and FQNNGV. CDR3 loop: CASSLDLLAGISYEQYF. The CDR3 nucleotides are TGTGCCAGCAGCTTAGATCTTCTCGCGGGGATATCCTACGAGCAGTACTTC. Filled out from reference TRBV11-2 and TRBJ2-7, the complete variable domain reads EAGVAQSPRYKIIEKRQSVAFWCNPISGHATLYWYQQILGQGPKLLIQFQNNGVVDDSQLPKDRFSAERLKGVDSTLKIQPAKLEDSAVYLCASSLDLLAGISYEQYFGPGTRLTVT.

This clonotype occurred a few times. The J gene is TRBJ2-7, the V gene TRBV20-1, with 7 bases matching TRBD2. This CDR3 spans 13 amino acids. Losses at the gene ends were 6 bases for V and 4 bases for J; bases not matched to a gene: 9. Germline V lookup: CDR1 DFQATT, CDR2 SNEGSKA (reference sequence). CDR3 protein: CSAKRREKYEQYF. The CDR3 nucleotides are TGCAGTGCCAAGCGGCGGGAGAAGTACGAGCAGTACTTC.

This clonotype was observed a handful of times. The chain couples TRBV4-3 to TRBJ2-3; 9 nucleotides line up with TRBD2. Trimming at V came to 0 bases and at J to 5 bases, leaving 6 bases not matched to a gene. CDR1 is LGHNA and CDR2 is YSLEER in the germline V gene. This CDR3 comprises 16 residues. The CDR3 loop reads CASSQDLAGPIDTQYF. The CDR3 DNA sequence: TGCGCCAGCAGCCAAGATCTAGCGGGGCCCATAGATACGCAGTATTTT.

The chain combines TRBV6-2 or TRBV6-3 with TRBJ2-7; the match to TRBD2 covers 8 bases. The CDR3 has 14 residues. J was trimmed by 3 bases and V by 2 bases; bases with no gene match: 3. The germline V gene has CDR1 MNHEY and CDR2 SVGEGT. The CDR3 DNA is TGTGCCAGCAGTTACCTTCTAGCGGGCTACGAGCAGTACTTC. The encoded protein is CASSYLLAGYEQYF.

This clonotype was counted many times. CDR3 residues: CASSFGTGGNEQFF. In DNA, the CDR3 is TGTGCCAGCAGCTTCGGGACAGGAGGGAATGAGCAGTTCTTC. The chain carries TRBV11-2 and TRBJ2-1; TRBD1 matches 8 bases. The CDR3 contains 14 residues. V was clipped by 3 bases and J by 7 bases; unmatched bases: 5. Per the germline V gene, CDR1 is SGHAT and CDR2 is FQNNGV.

The chain links TRBV29-1 to TRBJ2-7; D is unresolved. Germline V gene lookup returns CDR1 SQVTM and CDR2 ANQGSEA. The CDR3 runs 11 residues. V was cut by 4 bases and J by 3 bases, with 7 bases left in between. The CDR3 reads CSVATVYEQYF. The CDR3 coding sequence is TGCAGCGTTGCTACTGTCTACGAGCAGTACTTC.

This clonotype was detected only a few times. The chain has TRBV7-9 and TRBJ2-7, with no clear D. CDR1 is SEHNR, CDR2 FQNEAQ, per germline (reference sequence). V shed 5 bases and J shed 2 bases, with 13 bases lying between them. This CDR3 comprises 14 residues. The CDR3 nucleotides read TGTGCCAGCAGCCAAAATCGAAATACCTACGAGCAGTACTTC. Its translation: CASSQNRNTYEQYF.

This clonotype was detected many times. The V call is TRBV7-9, the J call TRBJ2-1; no reliable D call. Per the germline V gene, CDR1 is SEHNR and CDR2 is FQNEAQ (reference sequence). Trimming cost V 5 bases and J 9 bases, with 14 bases left between them. The CDR3 runs 13 residues. CDR3 nucleotides: TGTGCCAGCAGCATCCACAGCAGTGGTGAGCAGTTCTTC. Its translation is CASSIHSSGEQFF.

This clonotype was counted many times. The chain joins TRBV5-1 to TRBJ1-1; the D is unclear. This CDR3 spans 13 amino acids. With 0 bases removed from V and 4 bases from J, the gap between germline ends came to 7 bases. The V gene's germline CDR1 is SGHRS and CDR2 YFSETQ. Written as DNA, the CDR3 is TGCGCCAGCAGCTTGGCCATAACCACTGAAGCTTTCTTT. This sequence encodes CASSLAITTEAFF.

Many counts were recorded for this clonotype. The chain carries TRBV29-1 and TRBJ2-7, with 7 nucleotides matching TRBD2. The CDR3 loop spans 12 amino acids. The germline CDR1 and CDR2 sequences are SQVTM and ANQGSEA. The junction had 7 bases not matched to a gene; V was cut back by 6 bases and J by 5 bases. The CDR3 DNA reads TGCAGCGTGGAGGAGGGGACTAACGAGCAGTACTTC. It translates to CSVEEGTNEQYF.

The V and J genes are TRBV27 and TRBJ2-3, with unresolved D. V gave up 5 bases and J gave up 7 bases, with 19 bases separating them. The CDR3 is 15 amino acids. From germline, CDR1 is MNHEY and CDR2 SMNVEV (reference sequence). The CDR3: CASSLYPLPQYTQYF. The CDR3 DNA follows: TGTGCCAGCAGTCTGTATCCCTTGCCCCAGTATACGCAGTATTTT.

CDR3 nucleotides: TGTGCCAGCAGCCAAGAATTAGCGGGGACCCTAGCCAAAAACATTCAGTACTTC. Translation gives CASSQELAGTLAKNIQYF. V is TRBV4-2 and J is TRBJ2-4; TRBD2 aligns across 8 bases. The V segment lost 0 bases and the J segment 0 bases; nucleotides outside the gene matches: 7. CDR3 length: 18 residues. The V gene's germline CDR1 is LGHNA and CDR2 YNFKEQ.

This clonotype was counted many times. The chain is built from TRBV9 and TRBJ1-4; a weak D match, TRBD1 (5 bases). The CDR3 runs to 15 residues. Germline V gene sequence: CDR1 SGDLS, CDR2 YYNGEE. V shed 1 base and J shed 2 bases, with 9 bases lying between them. The CDR3 is CASSVSGATNEKLFF. In DNA form, the CDR3 reads TGTGCCAGCAGCGTATCCGGGGCGACTAATGAAAAACTGTTTTTT.

CDR3 sequence (DNA): TGTGCCAGCAGTTTCACAGTGGGCACTGAAGCTTTCTTT. Its protein is CASSFTVGTEAFF. The rearrangement uses TRBV12-3 or TRBV12-4 and TRBJ1-1; the D is unclear. Between the trimmed V and J ends, which lost 3 bases and 4 bases, there was a span of 9 bases. CDR3 length: 13 amino acids.

This clonotype was detected ten times or more. The CDR3 coding sequence is TGTGCCAGCAGCCCTGGCGCAGATACGCAGTATTTT. Its protein product is CASSPGADTQYF. This chain connects TRBV12-3 or TRBV12-4 to TRBJ2-3; no definite D call. V lost 6 bases, J lost 4 bases, and 8 bases lay in between. The CDR3 runs 12 residues.

In its sample, this clonotype was seen a few times. This chain uses TRBV4-3 with TRBJ2-2, with 9 nucleotides matching TRBD1. From germline, CDR1 is LGHNA and CDR2 YSLEER. This CDR3 spans 17 amino acids. With V trimmed by 4 bases and J by 4 bases, 10 bases remained unmatched. CDR3: CASSPEQGAWITGELFF. DNA of the CDR3: TGCGCCAGCAGCCCGGAACAGGGGGCTTGGATCACCGGGGAGCTGTTTTTT.

Many counts were recorded for this clonotype. This chain connects TRBV6-2 or TRBV6-3 to TRBJ2-5, with 8 nucleotides matching TRBD1. In germline, CDR1 is MNHEY, CDR2 SVGEGT. Unmatched junction bases numbered 7, after V lost 1 base and J lost 3 bases. The CDR3 covers 16 residues. The DNA of the CDR3 is TGTGCCAGCAGTTACTTACAGGGGGTTTTGGAAGAGACCCAGTACTTC. Protein: CASSYLQGVLEETQYF.

This clonotype was counted many times. The V and J genes are TRBV3-1 and TRBJ2-7, with 7 bases identical to TRBD2. Per the germline V gene, CDR1 is LGHDT and CDR2 is YNNKEL (reference sequence). The J segment lost 3 bases and the V segment lost 4 bases, leaving 12 bases of the junction unmatched. This CDR3 spans 16 amino acids. This chain's CDR3 is CASSLSTGGSHYEQYF. Written as DNA, the CDR3 is TGTGCCAGCAGCCTCTCTACGGGAGGTTCCCACTACGAGCAGTACTTC.